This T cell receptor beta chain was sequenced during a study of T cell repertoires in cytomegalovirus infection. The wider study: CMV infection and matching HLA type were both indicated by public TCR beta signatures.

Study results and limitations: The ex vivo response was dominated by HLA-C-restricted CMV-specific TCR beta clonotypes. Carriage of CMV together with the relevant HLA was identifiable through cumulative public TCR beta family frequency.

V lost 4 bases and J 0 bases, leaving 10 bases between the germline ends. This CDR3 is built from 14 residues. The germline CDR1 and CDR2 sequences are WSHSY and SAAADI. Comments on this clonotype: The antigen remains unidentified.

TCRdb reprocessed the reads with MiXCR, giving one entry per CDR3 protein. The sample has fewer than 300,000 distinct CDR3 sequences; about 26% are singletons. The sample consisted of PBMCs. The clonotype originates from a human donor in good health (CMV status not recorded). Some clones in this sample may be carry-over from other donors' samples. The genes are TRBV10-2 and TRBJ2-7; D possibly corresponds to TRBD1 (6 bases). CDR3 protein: CASSVGGSSYEQYF. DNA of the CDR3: TGCGCCAGCAGTGTAGGGGGAAGCTCCTACGAGCAGTACTTC.